This TCR beta chain emerged from a study of blood T cell repertoires in COVID-19. Looking at the study overall: The origin of the acute and convalescent COVID-19 samples was the United States, Italy and Spain.

Original methodology: Nucleated cell counts were estimated from reference gene primer amplification. The method was immunoSEQ multiplex PCR; TCRdb's version includes in-frame clones alone and lacks a portion of them. V, J and clone size derive from that table, while D and trimming were established from the DNA sequence. The sample has roughly 150,000 clones; 79% are singletons. Clinical history reported by participants formed the basis on which cohorts were assigned. CDR1 is MDHEN and CDR2 is SYDVKM in the germline V gene. The V segment lost 4 bases and the J segment 0 bases; nucleotides outside the gene matches: 8. The CDR3 length is 17 residues.

The clonotype originates from a woman aged 65 to 85 in a cohort exposed to, infected with or recovered from COVID-19 (not recorded which). The sample consisted of PBMCs or T cells enriched from blood (not recorded which). The V call is TRBV28, the J call TRBJ1-5, with 8 bases matching TRBD1. DNA for the CDR3: TGTGCCAGCAGTTCCGGACAGGGAGGATATAGCAATCAGCCCCAGCATTTT. Its translation is CASSSGQGGYSNQPQHF.